The next 31 T cell receptor beta chains were all read from a single sample in a study of T cells in Graves' hyperthyroidism and ophthalmopathy. Amplified regions were TCR beta CDR3 sequences from RNA transcripts. Primed by the HTBI set, a first-round RT-PCR was run on the TCR CDR3. MiXCR, run by TCRdb on the multiplex PCR reads, gives a single entry per CDR3 protein. Of nearly 750,000 distinct CDR3 sequences listed, roughly a third are singletons. The sample consisted of blood. The receptors shown here come from a woman aged 40 to 50 with Graves' hyperthyroidism.

This clonotype was counted a few times. The J gene is TRBJ1-2, the V gene TRBV6-2 or TRBV6-3; maybe TRBD1 (5 bases). The CDR3 has 11 residues. Germline V lookup: CDR1 MNHEY, CDR2 SVGEGT. Trimming left V 7 bases short and J 5 bases short, with 8 bases between. The CDR3 DNA reads TGTGCCAGCAAAAGACAGTATGGCTACACCTTC. It codes for CASKRQYGYTF.

The chain couples TRBV14 to TRBJ1-1; D gene unclear. The germline V gene has CDR1 SGHDN and CDR2 FVKESK. The CDR3 covers 11 residues. V lost 4 bases and J lost 8, with 8 bases in between. CDR3 amino acids: CASSRNREAFF. CDR3 DNA sequence: TGTGCCAGCAGCCGGAACAGAGAAGCTTTCTTT.

The V gene is TRBV4-3, the J gene TRBJ2-5; tentative D call: TRBD2 (5 bases). CDR3 size: 15 residues. The germline V and J ends were trimmed by 3 bases and 2 bases, with 13 bases remaining between them. The V gene's germline CDR1 is LGHNA and CDR2 YSLEER. The CDR3 is CASSQQVASQETQYF. In DNA, the CDR3 is TGCGCCAGCAGCCAGCAGGTAGCGTCTCAAGAGACCCAGTACTTC.

This clonotype was detected many times. CDR3 nucleotide sequence: TGTGCCAGCAGCTTAGTGCAGGGAGGTTCCTATGGCTACACCTTC. Its translation: CASSLVQGGSYGYTF. The chain couples TRBV7-2 to TRBJ1-2, with a possible D match to TRBD1 (5 bases). Germline V lookup: CDR1 SGHTA, CDR2 FQGNSA. The ends were cut back, 1 base at V and 4 bases at J, with 13 bases in the middle. The length of the CDR3 is 15 residues. Based on the CDR3 plus reference TRBV7-2 and TRBJ1-2, the full variable domain is GAGVSQSPSNKVTEKGKDVELRCDPISGHTALYWYRQSLGQGLEFLIYFQGNSAPDKSGLPSDRFSAERTGGSVSTLTIQRTQQEDSAVYLCASSLVQGGSYGYTFGSGTRLTVV.

CDR3 region: CASSEQLGGIGNQPQHF. The CDR3 DNA reads as TGTGCCAGCAGTGAACAATTGGGGGGAATCGGCAATCAGCCCCAGCATTTT. This rearrangement joins TRBV2 to TRBJ1-5, with D perhaps matching TRBD1 (5 bases). The length of the CDR3 is 17 residues. V was trimmed by 2 bases and J by 2 bases, leaving 16 bases between them. CDR1 is SNHLY, CDR2 FYNNEI, per germline. Full variable domain (rest looked up from reference TRBV2 and TRBJ1-5): EPEVTQTPSHQVTQMGQEVILRCVPISNHLYFYWYRQILGQKVEFLVSFYNNEISEKSEIFDDQFSVERPDGSNFTLKIRSTKLEDSAMYFCASSEQLGGIGNQPQHFGDGTRLSIL.

This clonotype was counted a single time. A single base separates this from a much larger clone, so it may be a read error. The rearrangement joins TRBV7-9 to TRBJ1-5; D remains unclear. This CDR3 is 15 amino acids long. In germline, CDR1 is SEHNR, CDR2 FQNEAQ (reference sequence). CDR3 coding DNA: TGTACCAGCAGCTCAACAGACGGAAGCAATCAGCCCCAGCATTTT. Protein: CTSSSTDGSNQPQHF. The whole variable domain, remainder taken from reference TRBV7-9 and TRBJ1-5, is DTGVSQNPRHKITKRGQNVTFRCDPISEHNRLYWYRQTLGQGPEFLTYFQNEAQLEKSRLLSDRFSAERPKGSFSTLEIQRTEQGDSAMYLCTSSSTDGSNQPQHFGDGTRLSIL.

This clonotype was counted many times. The chain carries TRBV19 and TRBJ1-3; perhaps TRBD1 as D (5 bases). The CDR3 spans 17 residues. V gave up 5 bases and J gave up 0 bases, with 17 bases separating them. Per germline, CDR1 LNHDA and CDR2 SQIVND (reference sequence). The CDR3 region is CASSPGRIAISGNTIYF. In DNA, the CDR3 is TGTGCCAGTAGTCCGGGGCGTATCGCCATCTCTGGAAACACCATATATTTT.

The V and J genes are TRBV7-9 and TRBJ2-1; no firm D call. The ends were cut back, 7 bases at V and 2 bases at J, with 12 bases in the middle. The V gene's germline CDR1 is SEHNR and CDR2 FQNEAQ (reference sequence). This CDR3 comprises 14 residues. CDR3 sequence (DNA): TGTGCCAGCACCCCGAAGGTGGCCTACAATGAGCAGTTCTTC. Protein product: CASTPKVAYNEQFF.

This clonotype was observed many times. The chain couples TRBV7-9 to TRBJ2-7; the D gene could be TRBD1 or TRBD2 (5 bases each). Trimming removed 1 base at V and 3 bases at J, with 10 bases between. Germline loops: CDR1 SEHNR, CDR2 FQNEAQ (reference sequence). The CDR3 runs to 14 residues. For the CDR3, the DNA is TGTGCCAGCAGCTTAGTAGCAGGGAGCTACGAGCAGTACTTC. Residues: CASSLVAGSYEQYF. Full variable domain (outside the CDR3, taken from reference TRBV7-9 and TRBJ2-7): DTGVSQNPRHKITKRGQNVTFRCDPISEHNRLYWYRQTLGQGPEFLTYFQNEAQLEKSRLLSDRFSAERPKGSFSTLEIQRTEQGDSAMYLCASSLVAGSYEQYFGPGTRLTVT.

This clonotype appeared many times. The chain links TRBV25-1 to TRBJ1-2; no clear D gene. The V end lost 3 bases, the J end lost 3 bases, and 11 bases lay between the germline ends. In germline, CDR1 is MGHDK, CDR2 SYGVNS. CDR3 length equals 14 residues. The CDR3 DNA reads TGTGCCAGCAGTGAGTCCGGCACCCACTATGGCTACACCTTC. It yields the protein CASSESGTHYGYTF.

This sequence joins TRBV28 and TRBJ1-1, with TRBD1 identical over 8 bases. The junction had 11 bases not matched to a gene; V was cut back by 10 bases and J by 4 bases. Germline CDR1 reads MDHEN; CDR2 reads SYDVKM. The CDR3 sequence is 14 residues long. DNA for the CDR3: TGTGCCACCCTTGGACAGGGAGAACTCACTGAAGCTTTCTTT. Its protein is CATLGQGELTEAFF.

The chain combines TRBV6-5 with TRBJ2-7; possibly TRBD1 or TRBD2 for D (5 bases each). CDR3 length: 14 amino acids. Trimming took 7 bases from V and 0 from J, leaving 13 bases between them. The germline gives CDR1 MNHEY, CDR2 SVGAGI. The CDR3 bases are TGTGCCAGCAAGAGAGGGGAAGGCTCCTACGAGCAGTACTTC. It translates to CASKRGEGSYEQYF.

The chain combines TRBV7-2 with TRBJ2-5; D not certain. This CDR3 has 13 amino acids. In germline, CDR1 is SGHTA, CDR2 FQGNSA. V dropped 5 bases and J dropped 5 bases, with 12 bases sitting between them. The CDR3 loop reads CASSTLRGETQYF. For the CDR3, the DNA is TGTGCCAGCAGCACGTTGCGTGGCGAGACCCAGTACTTC.

The rearrangement uses TRBV29-1 and TRBJ2-7; the D is unclear. Per germline, CDR1 SQVTM and CDR2 ANQGSEA. V was shortened by 8 bases and J by 3 bases, with 14 bases between the two germline ends. CDR3 length: 12 residues. CDR3 DNA sequence: TGCAGCCAGGTCCCGGGCGGCTACGAGCAGTACTTC. This gives the protein CSQVPGGYEQYF.

Details on this clonotype: Compared with germline, one end of the junction differs, possibly owing to a read error. The rearrangement links TRBV7-9 to TRBJ2-7, with TRBD2 matching over 9 bases. Per the germline V gene, CDR1 is SEHNR and CDR2 is FQNEAQ (reference sequence). The CDR3 is 17 amino acids. The CDR3 DNA reads TGCGCCAGCAGCCAGGACTTTTGGACTAGCGTGCCCTACGAGCAGTACTTC. As protein: CASSQDFWTSVPYEQYF.

This clonotype was recorded many times. The rearrangement joins TRBV20-1 to TRBJ2-5, with D perhaps assigned TRBD1 or TRBD2 (5 bases each). The CDR3 has 14 residues. CDR1 and CDR2 from the germline V gene are DFQATT and SNEGSKA (reference sequence). Trimming pared 6 bases from V and 6 bases from J, leaving 20 bases between. The DNA for the CDR3 is TGCAGTGCCGAACGAGGGACCCGGGACCAGACCCAGTACTTC. Protein sequence: CSAERGTRDQTQYF.

This clonotype has ten or more counts. The chain carries TRBV19 and TRBJ1-2; D not certain. V was pared by 5 bases and J by 0 bases, with 10 bases between. Germline assignment: CDR1 LNHDA and CDR2 SQIVND (reference sequence). The CDR3 is made up of 14 amino acids. CDR3 nucleotide sequence: TGTGCCAGTAGTTACGGCAGCACTAACTATGGCTACACCTTC. This codes for CASSYGSTNYGYTF.

This clonotype was found many times. V usage is TRBV24-1 and J usage is TRBJ1-2, with TRBD1 identical over 7 bases. CDR1 is KGHDR and CDR2 is SFDVKD in the germline V gene. V trimming: 3 bases; J trimming: 11 bases; junction bases outside the gene matches: 8. The CDR3 consists of 13 residues. The DNA of the CDR3 is TGTGCCACCAGTGATCGGGACAGCGATCCTTACACCTTC. This sequence encodes CATSDRDSDPYTF.

This clonotype was recorded a few times. V and J are TRBV10-3 and TRBJ1-2, with D uncertain. Trimming left V 4 bases short and J 4 bases short, with 13 bases between. The CDR3 is 14 amino acids. Germline V gene sequence: CDR1 ENHRY, CDR2 SYGVKD. DNA for the CDR3: TGTGCCATCAGTGTTGAGCCCGTTTTCTATGGCTACACCTTC. Its protein is CAISVEPVFYGYTF.

This clonotype was seen many times. The V call is TRBV10-3, the J call TRBJ1-1, with a weak D call TRBD1 (5 bases). Per the germline V gene, CDR1 is ENHRY and CDR2 is SYGVKD. Trimming stripped 7 bases from V and 8 bases from J, with 17 bases between. CDR3 length: 13 residues. CDR3 region: CAINRDWTKEAFF. DNA of the CDR3: TGTGCCATCAACCGGGACTGGACCAAAGAAGCTTTCTTT.

This clonotype was seen ten or more times. The CDR3 DNA reads as TGTGCCATCGAGTCAGGTTACGGTGGCTACACCTTC. Its translation: CAIESGYGGYTF. The chain recombines TRBV10-3 with TRBJ1-2; D gene uncertain. The V and J ends lost 8 bases and 7 bases respectively, with 14 bases between them. The germline gives CDR1 ENHRY, CDR2 SYGVKD. This CDR3 region has 12 residues.

This clonotype was observed at least ten times. The CDR3 coding sequence is TGTGCCAGCAGCCTGGAGGACAGAGCCTACGAGCAGTACTTC. Amino acids: CASSLEDRAYEQYF. The rearrangement joins TRBV13 to TRBJ2-7; possible D gene TRBD1, 6 bases. The CDR3 consists of 14 residues. The V gene's germline CDR1 is PRHDT and CDR2 FYEKMQ (reference sequence). V dropped 5 bases and J dropped 2 bases, with 13 bases sitting between them.

This rearrangement joins TRBV6-1 to TRBJ1-2, with 10 nucleotides matching TRBD1. There are 17 residues in the CDR3. The V gene end was trimmed by 3 bases and the J gene end by 4 bases; junction bases not matched to a gene: 11. Germline V lookup: CDR1 MNHNS, CDR2 SASEGT. Here the CDR3 reads CASSEDPGTGALYGYTF. The CDR3 DNA follows: TGTGCCAGCAGTGAGGACCCCGGGACAGGGGCACTCTATGGCTACACCTTC.

A few counts support this clonotype. This chain links TRBV12-5 with TRBJ1-5; 7 positions agree with TRBD1. The germline V gene encodes CDR1 LGHNT and CDR2 FRNRAP. CDR3 size: 13 residues. The CDR3 is CASSPNRGEPQHF. In DNA form, the CDR3 reads TGTGCCAGCTCTCCAAACAGGGGCGAGCCCCAGCATTTT.

The chain employs TRBV7-3 and TRBJ2-5; 8 bases agree with TRBD2. V gave up 6 bases and J gave up 5 bases; unmatched junction bases: 8. The CDR3 has 14 residues. Per the germline V gene, CDR1 is SGHTA and CDR2 is FQGTGA. The CDR3: CASRPGGAHETQYF. The CDR3 DNA is TGTGCCAGCAGACCGGGGGGGGCCCATGAGACCCAGTACTTC. Together with reference TRBV7-3 and TRBJ2-5, the CDR3 gives the full variable domain: GAGVSQTPSNKVTEKGKYVELRCDPISGHTALYWYRQSLGQGPEFLIYFQGTGAADDSGLPNDRFFAVRPEGSVSTLKIQRTERGDSAVYLCASRPGGAHETQYFGPGTRLLVL.

A note on this clonotype: One end of the junction does not line up with germline, which may come from a read error. J is TRBJ2-5 and V is TRBV5-4; the match to TRBD2 covers 8 bases. CDR1 is SGHNT, CDR2 YYREEE, per germline (reference sequence). The CDR3 has 14 residues. The CDR3 DNA reads as TGTGCCAGCAGCTTGCGGGGGGGTCAAGAGACCCACTACTTC. It is translated as CASSLRGGQETHYF.

The CDR3 nucleotides read TGCAGCCTAGGCGGCAGGTCGAACACCGGGGAGCTGTTTTTT. Translation gives CSLGGRSNTGELFF. J is TRBJ2-2 and V is TRBV29-1; D gene unclear. CDR3 length equals 14 residues. Germline V gene sequence: CDR1 SQVTM, CDR2 ANQGSEA. Trimming cost V 8 bases and J 0 bases, with 13 bases left between them.

The rearrangement uses TRBV19 and TRBJ1-1; maybe TRBD1 (5 bases). Per the germline V gene, CDR1 is LNHDA and CDR2 is SQIVND (reference sequence). V lost 7 bases, J lost 7 bases, and 13 bases lay in between. This CDR3 contains 12 residues. As DNA, the CDR3 is TGTGCCAGTAAACGACGACAGAGTGAAGCTTTCTTT. Translated, it gives CASKRRQSEAFF.

The chain is built from TRBV19 and TRBJ1-2, with D possibly TRBD1 on 6 matching bases. V was shortened by 4 bases and J by 8 bases, with 14 bases between the two germline ends. The CDR3 runs to 13 residues. Germline-derived CDR1 and CDR2 are LNHDA and SQIVND (reference sequence). The CDR3, as DNA: TGTGCCAGTAGTAATCAGGGACACTTGGGCTACACCTTC. It is translated as CASSNQGHLGYTF.

This clonotype was observed a handful of times. This may arise from a read error, as a much more abundant clone is one base away. The CDR3 does not close with the conserved phenylalanine or tryptophan, likely indicating a read error. The chain combines TRBV9 with TRBJ2-7; no definite D call. Per the germline V gene, CDR1 is SGDLS and CDR2 is YYNGEE. V was shortened by 3 bases and J by 5 bases, with 12 bases between the two germline ends. The CDR3 spans 13 residues. This CDR3 is CASSAGLGNEQYL. In DNA, the CDR3 is TGTGCCAGCAGCGCAGGTCTGGGCAACGAGCAGTACCTC.

The chain carries TRBV10-3 and TRBJ1-5; no reliable D call. Germline loops: CDR1 ENHRY, CDR2 SYGVKD. Trimming took off 5 bases at V and 7 bases at J, with 12 bases between the two ends. The CDR3 contains 13 residues. The chain's CDR3 is CAISPLGVQPQHF. As DNA, the CDR3 is TGTGCCATCAGTCCACTCGGGGTACAGCCCCAGCATTTT.